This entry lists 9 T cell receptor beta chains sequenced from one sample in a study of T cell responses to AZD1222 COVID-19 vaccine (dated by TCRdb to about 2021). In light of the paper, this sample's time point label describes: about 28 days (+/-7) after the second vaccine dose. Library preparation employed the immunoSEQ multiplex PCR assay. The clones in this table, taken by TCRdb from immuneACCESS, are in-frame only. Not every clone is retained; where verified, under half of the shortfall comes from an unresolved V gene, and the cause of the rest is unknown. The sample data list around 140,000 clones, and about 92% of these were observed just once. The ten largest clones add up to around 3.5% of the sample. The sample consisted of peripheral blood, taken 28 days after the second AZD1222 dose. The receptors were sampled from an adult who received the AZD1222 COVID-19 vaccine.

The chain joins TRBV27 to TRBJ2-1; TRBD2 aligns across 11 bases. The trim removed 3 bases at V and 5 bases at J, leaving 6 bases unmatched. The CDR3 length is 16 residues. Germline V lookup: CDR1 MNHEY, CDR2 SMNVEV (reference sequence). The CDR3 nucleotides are TGTGCCAGCAGTTTCCTTAGCGGGAGGGAGAACAATGAGCAGTTCTTC. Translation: CASSFLSGRENNEQFF.

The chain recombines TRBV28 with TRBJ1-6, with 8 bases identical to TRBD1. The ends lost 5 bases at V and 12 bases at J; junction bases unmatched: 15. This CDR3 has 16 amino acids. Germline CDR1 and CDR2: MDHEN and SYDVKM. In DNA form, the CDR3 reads TGTGCCAGCAGTCCAGACGTGGGACAGGAAGGGAGACCCCTCCACTTT. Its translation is CASSPDVGQEGRPLHF.

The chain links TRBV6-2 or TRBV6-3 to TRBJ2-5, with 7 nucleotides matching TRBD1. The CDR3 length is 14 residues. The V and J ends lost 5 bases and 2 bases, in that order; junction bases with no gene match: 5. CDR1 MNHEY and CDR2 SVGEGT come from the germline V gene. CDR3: CASSDRVTQETQYF. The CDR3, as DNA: TGTGCCAGCAGTGACAGGGTAACTCAAGAGACCCAGTACTTC.

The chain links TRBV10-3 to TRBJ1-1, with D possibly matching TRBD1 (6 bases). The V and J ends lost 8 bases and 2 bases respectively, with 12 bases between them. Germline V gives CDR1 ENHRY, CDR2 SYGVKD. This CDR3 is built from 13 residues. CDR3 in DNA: TGTGCCATCGGGGCCGGGGGCAACACTGAAGCTTTCTTT. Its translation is CAIGAGGNTEAFF.

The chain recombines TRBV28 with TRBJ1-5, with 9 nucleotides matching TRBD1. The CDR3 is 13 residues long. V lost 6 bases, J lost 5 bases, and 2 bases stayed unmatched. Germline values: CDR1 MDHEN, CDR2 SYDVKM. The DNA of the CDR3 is TGTGCCAGCAGGAGGACAGGGGATCAGCCCCAGCATTTT. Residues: CASRRTGDQPQHF.

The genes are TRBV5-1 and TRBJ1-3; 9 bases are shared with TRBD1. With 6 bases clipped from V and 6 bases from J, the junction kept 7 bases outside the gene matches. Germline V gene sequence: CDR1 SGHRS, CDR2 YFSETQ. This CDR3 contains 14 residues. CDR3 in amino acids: CASTDRGFENTIYF. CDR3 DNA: TGCGCCAGCACTGACAGGGGGTTTGAAAACACCATATATTTT. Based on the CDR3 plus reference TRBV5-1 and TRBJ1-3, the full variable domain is KAGVTQTPRYLIKTRGQQVTLSCSPISGHRSVSWYQQTPGQGLQFLFEYFSETQRNKGNFPGRFSGRQFSNSRSEMNVSTLELGDSALYLCASTDRGFENTIYFGEGSWLTVV.

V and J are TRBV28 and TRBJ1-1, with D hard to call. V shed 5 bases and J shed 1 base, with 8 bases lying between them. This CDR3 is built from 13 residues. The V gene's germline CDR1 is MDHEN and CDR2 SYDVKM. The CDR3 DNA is TGTGCCAGCAGTGAGCAACCGAACACTGAAGCTTTCTTT. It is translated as CASSEQPNTEAFF.

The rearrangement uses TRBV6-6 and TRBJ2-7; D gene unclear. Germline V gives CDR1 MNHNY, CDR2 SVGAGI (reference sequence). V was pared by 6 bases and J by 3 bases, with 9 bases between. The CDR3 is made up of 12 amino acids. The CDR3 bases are TGTGCCAGCAGGGGTCTTGGCTACGAGCAGTACTTC. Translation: CASRGLGYEQYF.

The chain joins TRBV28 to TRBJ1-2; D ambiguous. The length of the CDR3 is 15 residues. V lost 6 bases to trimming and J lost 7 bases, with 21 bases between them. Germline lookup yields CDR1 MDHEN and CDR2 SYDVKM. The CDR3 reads CASRTSRGGRGGYTF. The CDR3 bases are TGTGCCAGCAGAACCTCTCGCGGAGGGCGCGGTGGCTACACCTTC.